This T cell receptor (beta chain) was identified during a study of vaccination and CD4 T cells after COVID-19. Study context: Every participant was given two doses of BNT162b2 or mRNA-1273 vaccine.

Sequencing of DNA taken from cultured CD4+ T cells relied on the Oncomine TCR Beta short-read assay. The template was genomic DNA from cultured CD4+ T cells. From the PCR reads, TCRdb called clonotypes with MiXCR, one entry per CDR3 protein. Of some 16,000 distinct CDR3 sequences in the sample, around 53% were seen once. Details on this clonotype: The target antigen is unknown.

V lost 1 base and J lost 0, with 12 bases in between. The CDR3 runs to 16 residues. Looked up from germline, CDR1 is SGHTA and CDR2 is FQGTGA. Treatment described: 10-day PBMC culture with coronavirus spike peptide pools or control peptides (ViraFEST assay). The chain recombines TRBV7-3 with TRBJ1-1; possible D gene TRBD1, 5 bases. The sequence was collected from a human donor who had recovered from COVID-19. The sequenced sample was CD4+ T cells from blood, cultured in vitro, obtained before SARS-CoV-2 vaccination. The CDR3 region has the DNA TGTGCCAGCAGCTTAAACGGGGGGGTTATGAACACTGAAGCTTTCTTT. Its translation is CASSLNGGVMNTEAFF.